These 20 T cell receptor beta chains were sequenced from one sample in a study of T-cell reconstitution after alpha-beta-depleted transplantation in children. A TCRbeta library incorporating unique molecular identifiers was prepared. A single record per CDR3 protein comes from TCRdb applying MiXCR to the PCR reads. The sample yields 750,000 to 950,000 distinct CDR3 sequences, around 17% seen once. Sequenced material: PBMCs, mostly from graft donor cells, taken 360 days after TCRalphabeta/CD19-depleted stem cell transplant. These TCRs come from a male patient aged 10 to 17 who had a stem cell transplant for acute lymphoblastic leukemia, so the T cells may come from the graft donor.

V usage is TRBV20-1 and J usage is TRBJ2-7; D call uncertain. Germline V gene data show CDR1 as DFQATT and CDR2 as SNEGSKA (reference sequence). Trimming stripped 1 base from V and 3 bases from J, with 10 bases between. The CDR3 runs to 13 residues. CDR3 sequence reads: CSARGVQLYEQYF. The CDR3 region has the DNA TGCAGTGCTAGAGGCGTACAGCTCTACGAGCAGTACTTC.

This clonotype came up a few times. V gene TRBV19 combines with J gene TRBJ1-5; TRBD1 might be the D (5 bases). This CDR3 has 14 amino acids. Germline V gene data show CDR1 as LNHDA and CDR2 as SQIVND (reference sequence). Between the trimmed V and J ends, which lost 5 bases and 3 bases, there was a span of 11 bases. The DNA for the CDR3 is TGTGCCAGTAGTCCGAGACAGCCCAATCAGCCCCAGCATTTT. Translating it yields CASSPRQPNQPQHF. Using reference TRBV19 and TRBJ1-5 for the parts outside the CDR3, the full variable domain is DGGITQSPKYLFRKEGQNVTLSCEQNLNHDAMYWYRQDPGQGLRLIYYSQIVNDFQKGDIAEGYSVSREKKESFPLTVTSAQKNPTAFYLCASSPRQPNQPQHFGDGTRLSIL.

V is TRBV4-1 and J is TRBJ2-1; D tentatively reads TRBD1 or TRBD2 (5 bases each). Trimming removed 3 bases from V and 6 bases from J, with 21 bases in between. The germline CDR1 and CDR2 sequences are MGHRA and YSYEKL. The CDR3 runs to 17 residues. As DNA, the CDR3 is TGCGCCAGCAGCCATCAACACCCGGGACCCCCTCCCAATGAGCAGTTCTTC. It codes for CASSHQHPGPPPNEQFF.

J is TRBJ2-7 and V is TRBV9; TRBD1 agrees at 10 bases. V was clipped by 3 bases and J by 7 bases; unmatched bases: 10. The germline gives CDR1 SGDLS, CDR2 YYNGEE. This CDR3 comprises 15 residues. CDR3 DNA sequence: TGTGCCAGCAGCGGATACGACAGGGGGCTAGGGGAGCAGTACTTC. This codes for CASSGYDRGLGEQYF. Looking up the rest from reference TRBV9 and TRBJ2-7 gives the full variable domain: DSGVTQTPKHLITATGQRVTLRCSPRSGDLSVYWYQQSLDQGLQFLIQYYNGEERAKGNILERFSAQQFPDLHSELNLSSLELGDSALYFCASSGYDRGLGEQYFGPGTRLTVT.

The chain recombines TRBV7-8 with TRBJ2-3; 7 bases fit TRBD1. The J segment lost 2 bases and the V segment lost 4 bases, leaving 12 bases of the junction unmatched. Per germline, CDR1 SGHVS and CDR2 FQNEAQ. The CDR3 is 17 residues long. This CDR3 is CASSSPLRGLSTDTQYF. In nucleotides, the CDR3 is TGTGCCAGCAGCTCCCCCCTAAGGGGGCTATCCACAGATACGCAGTATTTT. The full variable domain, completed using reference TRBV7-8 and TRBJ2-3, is GAGVSQSPRYKVAKRGQDVALRCDPISGHVSLFWYQQALGQGPEFLTYFQNEAQLDKSGLPSDRFFAERPEGSVSTLKIQRTQQEDSAVYLCASSSPLRGLSTDTQYFGPGTRLTVL.

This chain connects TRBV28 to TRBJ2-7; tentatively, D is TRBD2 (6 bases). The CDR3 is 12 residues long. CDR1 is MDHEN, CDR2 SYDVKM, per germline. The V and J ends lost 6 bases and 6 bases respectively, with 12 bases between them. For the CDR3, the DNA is TGTGCCAGCAGCTGGACTATGGGCGAGCAGTACTTC. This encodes CASSWTMGEQYF.

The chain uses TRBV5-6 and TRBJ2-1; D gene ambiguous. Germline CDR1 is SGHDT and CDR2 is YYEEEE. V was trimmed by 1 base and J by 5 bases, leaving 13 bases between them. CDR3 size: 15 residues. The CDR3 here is CASSLKLKVHNEQFF. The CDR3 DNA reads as TGTGCCAGCAGCTTGAAACTGAAGGTCCACAATGAGCAGTTCTTC.

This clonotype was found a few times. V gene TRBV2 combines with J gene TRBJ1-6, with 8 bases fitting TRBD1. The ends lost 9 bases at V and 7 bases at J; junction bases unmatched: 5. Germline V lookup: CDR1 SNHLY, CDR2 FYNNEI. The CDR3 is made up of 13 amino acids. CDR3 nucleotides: TGTGCCAGGAACAGGGGGAGGAATTCACCCCTCCACTTT. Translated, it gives CARNRGRNSPLHF. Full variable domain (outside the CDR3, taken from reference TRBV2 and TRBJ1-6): EPEVTQTPSHQVTQMGQEVILRCVPISNHLYFYWYRQILGQKVEFLVSFYNNEISEKSEIFDDQFSVERPDGSNFTLKIRSTKLEDSAMYFCARNRGRNSPLHFGNGTRLTVT.

The CDR3 sequence: CSVVRGAAYEQYF. In DNA, the CDR3 is TGCAGCGTCGTCAGGGGGGCGGCCTACGAGCAGTACTTC. The chain couples TRBV29-1 to TRBJ2-7; D perhaps matches TRBD1 (7 bases). Trimming removed 6 bases at V and 2 bases at J, with 14 bases between. The CDR3 has 13 residues. Germline CDR1 reads SQVTM; CDR2 reads ANQGSEA.

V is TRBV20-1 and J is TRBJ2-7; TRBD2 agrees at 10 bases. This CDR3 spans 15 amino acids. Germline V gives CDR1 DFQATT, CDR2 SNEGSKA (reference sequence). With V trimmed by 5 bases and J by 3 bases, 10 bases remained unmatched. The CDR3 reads CSARPLAGVYYEQYF. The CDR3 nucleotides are TGCAGTGCTCGACCTCTAGCGGGGGTTTACTACGAGCAGTACTTC.

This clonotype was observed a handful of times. CDR3: CASTAGQGRGSTDTQYF. The CDR3 DNA is TGTGCCAGCACCGCTGGACAGGGGCGCGGGAGCACAGATACGCAGTATTTT. This chain uses TRBV12-3 or TRBV12-4 with TRBJ2-3, with 9 bases lining up with TRBD1. This CDR3 is 17 amino acids long. Trimming removed 7 bases from V and 0 bases from J; junction bases left unmatched: 11.

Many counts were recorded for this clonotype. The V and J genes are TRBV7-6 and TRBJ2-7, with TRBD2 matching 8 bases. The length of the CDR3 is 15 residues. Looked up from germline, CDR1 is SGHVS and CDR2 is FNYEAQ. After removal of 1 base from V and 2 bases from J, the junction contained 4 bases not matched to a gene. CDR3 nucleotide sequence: TGTGCCAGCAGCTTAGGGTCTAGCGGGCCCTACGAGCAGTACTTC. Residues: CASSLGSSGPYEQYF.

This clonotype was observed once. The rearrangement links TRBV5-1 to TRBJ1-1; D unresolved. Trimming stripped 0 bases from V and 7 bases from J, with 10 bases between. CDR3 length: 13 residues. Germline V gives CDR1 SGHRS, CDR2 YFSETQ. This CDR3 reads CASSLGAAREAFF. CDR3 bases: TGCGCCAGCAGCTTGGGGGCAGCCCGTGAAGCTTTCTTT.

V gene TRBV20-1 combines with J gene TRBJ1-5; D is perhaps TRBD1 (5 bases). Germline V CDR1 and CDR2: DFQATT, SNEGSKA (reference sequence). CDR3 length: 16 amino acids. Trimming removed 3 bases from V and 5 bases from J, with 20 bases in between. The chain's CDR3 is CSARFAGPGGHQPQHF. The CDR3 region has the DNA TGCAGTGCTAGGTTTGCGGGGCCTGGCGGGCATCAGCCCCAGCATTTT.

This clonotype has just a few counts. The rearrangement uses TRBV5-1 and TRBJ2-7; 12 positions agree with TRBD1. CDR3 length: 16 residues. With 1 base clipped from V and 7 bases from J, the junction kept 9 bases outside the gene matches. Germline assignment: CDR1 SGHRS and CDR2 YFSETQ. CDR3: CASSLTTGQGAREQYF. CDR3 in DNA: TGCGCCAGCAGCTTGACGACGGGACAGGGGGCGCGTGAGCAGTACTTC. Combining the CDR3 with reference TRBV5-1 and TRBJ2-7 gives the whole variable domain KAGVTQTPRYLIKTRGQQVTLSCSPISGHRSVSWYQQTPGQGLQFLFEYFSETQRNKGNFPGRFSGRQFSNSRSEMNVSTLELGDSALYLCASSLTTGQGAREQYFGPGTRLTVT.

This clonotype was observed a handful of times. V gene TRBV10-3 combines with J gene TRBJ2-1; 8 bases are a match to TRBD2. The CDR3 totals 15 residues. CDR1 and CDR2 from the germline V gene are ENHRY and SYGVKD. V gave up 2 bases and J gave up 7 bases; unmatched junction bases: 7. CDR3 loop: CAISETVSSGNEQFF. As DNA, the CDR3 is TGTGCCATCAGTGAGACTGTGTCTAGCGGGAATGAGCAGTTCTTC.

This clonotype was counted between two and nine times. The CDR3, as DNA: TGTGCCAGCAGCTTAGCTAAGAGGCGACTAGCGGGGACAGATACGCAGTATTTT. This gives the protein CASSLAKRRLAGTDTQYF. The chain carries TRBV11-1 and TRBJ2-3; 11 nucleotides align to TRBD2. V shed 0 bases and J 3 bases; nucleotides not matched to a gene: 8. The CDR3 consists of 18 residues. CDR1 and CDR2 (germline): SGHAT, FQDESV (reference sequence).

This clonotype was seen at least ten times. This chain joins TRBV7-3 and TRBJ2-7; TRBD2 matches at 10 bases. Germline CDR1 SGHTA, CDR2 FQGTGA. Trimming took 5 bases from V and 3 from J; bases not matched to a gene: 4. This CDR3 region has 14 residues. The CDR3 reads CASSGSGRFYEQYF. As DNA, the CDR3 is TGTGCCAGCAGCGGTAGCGGGAGGTTCTACGAGCAGTACTTC.

In nucleotides, the CDR3 is TGTGCCAGCAGCCACTGGACAGGGCGCGGCTACACCTTC. This sequence encodes CASSHWTGRGYTF. This rearrangement joins TRBV14 to TRBJ1-2, with 8 positions matching TRBD1. The CDR3 is 13 amino acids. The ends lost 3 bases at V and 8 bases at J; junction bases unmatched: 5. Germline CDR1 and CDR2: SGHDN and FVKESK.

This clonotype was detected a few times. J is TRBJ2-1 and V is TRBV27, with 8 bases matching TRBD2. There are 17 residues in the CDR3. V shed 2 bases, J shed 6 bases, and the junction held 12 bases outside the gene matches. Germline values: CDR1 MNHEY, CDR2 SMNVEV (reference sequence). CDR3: CASSLPRPGGPSNEQFF. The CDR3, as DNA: TGTGCCAGCAGTTTACCCCGACCGGGAGGGCCTAGCAATGAGCAGTTCTTC.